The T cell receptor (beta chain) under discussion was sequenced for a study of OX40 agonist ivuxolimab in advanced cancers. Study-wide background: Patient treatment consisted of intravenous ivuxolimab administration every 2 weeks at 0.01 to 10 mg/kg. Of mixed ages from about 23 to 85 and averaging 60 years, the group was just under 85% male. Dose-escalation subjects each had hepatocellular carcinoma, melanoma, renal cell or head and neck cancer.

Profiled with immunoSEQ multiplex PCR; TCRdb holds only in-frame clones, not every one. Of more than 65,000 clones in the sample, around four fifths were seen once. The CDR3 runs to 16 residues. V was cut by 7 bases and J by 4 bases, with 19 bases left in between. CDR1 SNHLY and CDR2 FYNNEI come from the germline V gene. The V gene is TRBV2, the J gene TRBJ1-4; D gene ambiguous. Sequencing was performed on CD4+ or CD8+ T cells sorted from blood, taken in a trial of the OX40 agonist ivuxolimab. The source is an adult with an advanced solid tumor such as melanoma, head and neck, liver or kidney cancer. The CDR3 DNA sequence: TGTGCCAGCACCGAGGGAGGAGTTATCTTTAATGAAAAACTGTTTTTT. Protein sequence: CASTEGGVIFNEKLFF.